Following are 14 T cell receptor beta chains from one sample sequenced in a study of control samples from healthy donors and cancer patients. The protocol was immunoSEQ multiplex PCR, while the TCRdb copy is restricted to in-frame clones and leaves out a portion. The sample has about 130,000 clones; roughly 90% are singletons. The sample comprised blood. Source of these receptors: a man aged 18 to 29 in good health.

This chain connects TRBV18 to TRBJ2-7; a weak D match, TRBD1 (5 bases). Germline V gene lookup returns CDR1 KGHSH and CDR2 LQKENI. The V end lost 3 bases, the J end lost 4 bases, and 13 bases lay between the germline ends. This CDR3 is built from 14 residues. The CDR3 nucleotides are TGTGCCAGCTCACCTTTCGACAGAACGTACGAGCAGTACTTC. Translated: CASSPFDRTYEQYF.

J is TRBJ2-4 and V is TRBV7-9; 9 bases fit TRBD1. The trim removed 5 bases at V and 6 bases at J, leaving 2 bases unmatched. The CDR3 is made up of 13 amino acids. Germline CDR1 is SEHNR and CDR2 is FQNEAQ (reference sequence). CDR3 coding DNA: TGTGCCAGCAGCCCGGGACAGGGAAACATTCAGTACTTC. This gives the protein CASSPGQGNIQYF.

J is TRBJ2-2 and V is TRBV2, with D possibly being TRBD2 (7 bases). The germline V and J ends were trimmed by 7 bases and 4 bases, with 19 bases remaining between them. The CDR3 is 16 residues long. Looked up from germline, CDR1 is SNHLY and CDR2 is FYNNEI. The CDR3 DNA reads as TGTGCCAGCAAGGGGGGAGGGGCAGGGACCACCGGGGAGCTGTTTTTT. As protein: CASKGGGAGTTGELFF.

This chain connects TRBV9 to TRBJ2-2; D call uncertain. Germline loops: CDR1 SGDLS, CDR2 YYNGEE. The CDR3 extends over 13 amino acids. Between the trimmed V and J ends, which lost 2 bases and 5 bases, there was a span of 7 bases. The CDR3 DNA follows: TGTGCCAGCAGCGTCAAGGTAACCGGGGAGCTGTTTTTT. It is translated as CASSVKVTGELFF.

The chain carries TRBV15 and TRBJ2-7, with D possibly matching TRBD2 (6 bases). Germline V gene lookup returns CDR1 LNHNV and CDR2 YYDKDF (reference sequence). V lost 5 bases to trimming and J lost 3 bases, with 20 bases between them. CDR3 size: 16 residues. The CDR3 loop reads CATSSTRGGRNYEQYF. The CDR3 region has the DNA TGTGCCACCAGCTCTACCCGGGGAGGCAGAAACTACGAGCAGTACTTC.

The J gene is TRBJ1-6, the V gene TRBV7-8; no firm D call. The CDR3 runs to 15 residues. V lost 3 bases and J 6 bases, leaving 12 bases between the germline ends. Germline values: CDR1 SGHVS, CDR2 FQNEAQ. The CDR3 nucleotides read TGTGCCAGCAGCTTTTTTCCCGGGCCTAATTCACCCCTCCACTTT. This codes for CASSFFPGPNSPLHF.

This chain connects TRBV12-3 or TRBV12-4 to TRBJ1-5; D remains unclear. The CDR3 is made up of 12 amino acids. The ends were cut back, 6 bases at V and 7 bases at J, with 10 bases in the middle. The CDR3 DNA follows: TGTGCCAGCAGCCCTCGGCGCCAGCCCCAGCATTTT. It codes for CASSPRRQPQHF.

The chain recombines TRBV10-3 with TRBJ1-1; D not resolved. Germline V gene data show CDR1 as ENHRY and CDR2 as SYGVKD. The ends were cut back, 6 bases at V and 4 bases at J, with 6 bases in the middle. The CDR3 runs 11 residues. CDR3 in amino acids: CAIRMATEAFF. In nucleotides, the CDR3 is TGTGCCATCAGAATGGCCACTGAAGCTTTCTTT.

This clone is a singleton in its sample. V gene TRBV6-5 combines with J gene TRBJ2-7, with TRBD2 as a possible D gene (5 bases). The ends were cut back, 7 bases at V and 5 bases at J, with 18 bases in the middle. The CDR3 spans 14 residues. The germline V gene has CDR1 MNHEY and CDR2 SVGAGI. The CDR3 coding sequence is TGTGCCAGCACCCCCTTTGCGGGTGGCCACGAGCAGTACTTC. It translates to CASTPFAGGHEQYF.

The chain recombines TRBV30 with TRBJ2-7; D might be TRBD2 (5 bases). V was pared by 0 bases and J by 2 bases, with 17 bases between. Germline-derived CDR1 and CDR2 are GTSNPN and SVGIG (reference sequence). The CDR3 is 16 amino acids. In DNA, the CDR3 is TGTGCCTGGAGTGTATATGGTAGCGCTAATACCTACGAGCAGTACTTC. The encoded protein is CAWSVYGSANTYEQYF. Combining the CDR3 with reference TRBV30 and TRBJ2-7 gives the whole variable domain SQTIHQWPATLVQPVGSPLSLECTVEGTSNPNLYWYRQAAGRGLQLLFYSVGIGQISSEVPQNLSASRPQDRQFILSSKKLLLSDSGFYLCAWSVYGSANTYEQYFGPGTRLTVT.

The rearrangement links TRBV30 to TRBJ1-1; tentative D call: TRBD1 (6 bases). Between the trimmed V and J ends, which lost 2 bases and 7 bases, there was a span of 17 bases. This CDR3 contains 14 residues. In germline, CDR1 is GTSNPN, CDR2 SVGIG (reference sequence). The CDR3 region is CAWSPGRGRGEAFF. CDR3 nucleotides: TGTGCCTGGAGTCCGGGGAGGGGGAGAGGTGAAGCTTTCTTT.

The chain couples TRBV19 to TRBJ2-1; D gene ambiguous. The germline gives CDR1 LNHDA, CDR2 SQIVND (reference sequence). The CDR3 is 14 amino acids. Trimming removed 3 bases from V and 2 bases from J, with 8 bases in between. The CDR3, as DNA: TGTGCCAGTAGTATTGAAAGTACCTACAATGAGCAGTTCTTC. Amino acids: CASSIESTYNEQFF.

V usage is TRBV3-1 (or the pseudogene TRBV3-2) and J usage is TRBJ2-2; D may be TRBD1 (6 bases). From germline, CDR1 is LGHDT and CDR2 YNNKEL (reference sequence). The CDR3 sequence is 16 residues long. Trimming took 1 base from V and 2 from J, leaving 11 bases between them. In nucleotides, the CDR3 is TGTGCCAGCAGCCAAGGGGGACACGTAAACACCGGGGAGCTGTTTTTT. Its translation: CASSQGGHVNTGELFF.

This clone was detected only once. The chain links TRBV2 to TRBJ2-3, with a weak D call TRBD2 (6 bases). Per germline, CDR1 SNHLY and CDR2 FYNNEI. The V gene lost 6 bases and the J gene lost 1 base, with 11 bases spanning the gap. The CDR3 totals 14 residues. CDR3 protein: CASRKTGGTDTQYF. CDR3 bases: TGTGCCAGCAGAAAAACGGGGGGCACAGATACGCAGTATTTT.